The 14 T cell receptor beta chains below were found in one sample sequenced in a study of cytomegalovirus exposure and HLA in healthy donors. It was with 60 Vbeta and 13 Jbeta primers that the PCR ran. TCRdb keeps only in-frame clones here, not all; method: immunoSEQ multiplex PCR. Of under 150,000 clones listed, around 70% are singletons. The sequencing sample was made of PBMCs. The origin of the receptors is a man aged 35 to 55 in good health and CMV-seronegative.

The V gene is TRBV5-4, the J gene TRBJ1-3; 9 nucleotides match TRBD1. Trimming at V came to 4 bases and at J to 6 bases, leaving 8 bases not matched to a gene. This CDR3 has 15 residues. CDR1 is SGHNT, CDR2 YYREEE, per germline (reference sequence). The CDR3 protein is CASSPGTGIENTIYF. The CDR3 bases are TGTGCCAGCAGCCCGGGGACAGGGATTGAAAACACCATATATTTT.

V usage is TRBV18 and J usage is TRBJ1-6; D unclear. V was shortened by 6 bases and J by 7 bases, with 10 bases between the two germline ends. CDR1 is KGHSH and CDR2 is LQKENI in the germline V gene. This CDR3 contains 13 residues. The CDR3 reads CASSQEANSPLHF. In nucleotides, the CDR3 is TGTGCCAGCTCTCAGGAGGCCAATTCACCCCTCCACTTT. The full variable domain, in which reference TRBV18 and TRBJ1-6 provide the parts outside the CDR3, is NAGVMQNPRHLVRRRGQEARLRCSPMKGHSHVYWYRQLPEEGLKFMVYLQKENIIDESGMPKERFSAEFPKEGPSILRIQQVVRGDSAAYFCASSQEANSPLHFGNGTRLTVT.

The CDR3 nucleotides are TGTGCCAGTAGGCAGGGTAGGAACACTGAAGCTTTCTTT. It is translated as CASRQGRNTEAFF. The genes are TRBV19 and TRBJ1-1, with TRBD1 as a possible D gene (5 bases). Looked up from germline, CDR1 is LNHDA and CDR2 is SQIVND (reference sequence). There are 13 residues in the CDR3. Trimming shortened V by 6 bases and J by 1 base, and 9 bases separated the two germline ends.

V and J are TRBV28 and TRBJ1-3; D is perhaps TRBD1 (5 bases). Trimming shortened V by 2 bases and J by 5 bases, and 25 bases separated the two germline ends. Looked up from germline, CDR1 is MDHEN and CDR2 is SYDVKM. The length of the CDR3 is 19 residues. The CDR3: CASSLRFWGRVRSRNTIYF. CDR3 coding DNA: TGTGCCAGCAGTTTAAGATTTTGGGGCAGGGTTCGTAGTCGAAACACCATATATTTT.

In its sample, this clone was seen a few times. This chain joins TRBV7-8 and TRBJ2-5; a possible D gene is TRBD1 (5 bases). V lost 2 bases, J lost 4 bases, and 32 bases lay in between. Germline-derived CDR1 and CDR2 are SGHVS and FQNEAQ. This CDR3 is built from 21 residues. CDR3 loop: CASSLHPRDIVMRSVRETQYF. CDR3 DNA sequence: TGTGCCAGCAGCTTACACCCCAGGGATATAGTAATGAGGAGTGTTCGAGAGACCCAGTACTTC.

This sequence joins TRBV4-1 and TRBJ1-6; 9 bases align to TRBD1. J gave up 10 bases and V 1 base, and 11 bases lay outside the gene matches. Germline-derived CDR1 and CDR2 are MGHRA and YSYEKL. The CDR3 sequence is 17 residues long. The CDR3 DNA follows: TGCGCCAGCAGCCAAGTGGGGACAGGGACCCCCGGATCACCCCTCCACTTT. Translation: CASSQVGTGTPGSPLHF.

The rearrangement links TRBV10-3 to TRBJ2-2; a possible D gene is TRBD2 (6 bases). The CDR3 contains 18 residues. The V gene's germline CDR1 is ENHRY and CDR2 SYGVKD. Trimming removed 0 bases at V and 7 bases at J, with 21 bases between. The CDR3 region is CAISESILRRRGGGELFF. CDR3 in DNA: TGTGCCATCAGTGAGTCGATACTTCGGAGGAGGGGCGGCGGGGAGCTGTTTTTT.

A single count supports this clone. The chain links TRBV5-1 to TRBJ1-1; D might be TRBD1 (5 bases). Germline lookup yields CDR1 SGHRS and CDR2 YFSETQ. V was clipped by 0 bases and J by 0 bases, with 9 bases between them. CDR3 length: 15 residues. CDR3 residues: CASSLEGRVNTEAFF. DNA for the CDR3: TGCGCCAGCAGCTTGGAGGGCAGGGTGAACACTGAAGCTTTCTTT.

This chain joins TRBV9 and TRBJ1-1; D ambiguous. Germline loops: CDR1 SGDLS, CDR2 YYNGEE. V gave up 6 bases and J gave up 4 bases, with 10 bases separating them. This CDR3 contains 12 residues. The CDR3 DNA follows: TGTGCCAGCACCCGTGAGGGCACTGAAGCTTTCTTT. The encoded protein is CASTREGTEAFF.

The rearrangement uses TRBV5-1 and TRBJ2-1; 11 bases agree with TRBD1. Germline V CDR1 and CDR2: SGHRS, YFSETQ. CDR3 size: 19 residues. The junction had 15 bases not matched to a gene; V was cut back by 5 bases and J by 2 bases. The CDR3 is CASRDRDRGTQAPYNEQFF. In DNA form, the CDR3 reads TGCGCCAGCAGGGACCGGGACAGGGGGACTCAGGCCCCCTACAATGAGCAGTTCTTC.

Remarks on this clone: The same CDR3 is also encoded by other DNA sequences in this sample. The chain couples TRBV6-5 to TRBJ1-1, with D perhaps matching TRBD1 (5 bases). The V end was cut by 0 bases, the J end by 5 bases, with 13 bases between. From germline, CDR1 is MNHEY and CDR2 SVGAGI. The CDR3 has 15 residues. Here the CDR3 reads CASSYSTGGGTEAFF. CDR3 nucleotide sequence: TGTGCCAGCAGTTACTCGACCGGGGGGGGGACTGAAGCTTTCTTT.

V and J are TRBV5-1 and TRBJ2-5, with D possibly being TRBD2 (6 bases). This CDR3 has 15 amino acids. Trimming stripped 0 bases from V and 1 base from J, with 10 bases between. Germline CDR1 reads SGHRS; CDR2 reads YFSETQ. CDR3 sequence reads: CASSLGGGIQETQYF. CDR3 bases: TGCGCCAGCAGCTTGGGTGGGGGGATCCAAGAGACCCAGTACTTC. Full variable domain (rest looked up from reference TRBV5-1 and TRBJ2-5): KAGVTQTPRYLIKTRGQQVTLSCSPISGHRSVSWYQQTPGQGLQFLFEYFSETQRNKGNFPGRFSGRQFSNSRSEMNVSTLELGDSALYLCASSLGGGIQETQYFGPGTRLLVL.

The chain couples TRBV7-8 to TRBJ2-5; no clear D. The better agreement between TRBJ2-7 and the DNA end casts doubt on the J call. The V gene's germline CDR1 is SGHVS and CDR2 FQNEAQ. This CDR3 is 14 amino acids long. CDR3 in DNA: TGTGCCAGCAGCCCTTTGGAACAGAGATACGAGCAGTACTTC. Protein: CASSPLEQRYEQYF.

The CDR3 loop reads CASSGTDSPYNEQFF. DNA for the CDR3: TGTGCCAGCAGTGGGACGGACTCTCCCTACAATGAGCAGTTCTTC. J is TRBJ2-1 and V is TRBV2, with TRBD2 as a possible D gene (5 bases). Germline CDR1 is SNHLY and CDR2 is FYNNEI. This CDR3 is 15 amino acids long. Trimming removed 4 bases from V and 2 bases from J, with 12 bases in between.